Reported below is one TCR beta chain. Its antigen is still unknown. The identical CDR3 is also encoded by other nucleotide sequences in the sample. This sample is drawn from a study of cytomegalovirus exposure and HLA in healthy donors. Study-wide points: Earlier analysis looked at TCR beta V segments, and most were productive about 90% or about 30% of the time.

Researchers ran the PCR with 60 Vbeta and 13 Jbeta primers. Profiling relied on immunoSEQ multiplex PCR, and the TCRdb table lists in-frame clones only, not all of them. Of approximately 190,000 clones in the sample, approximately 70% were seen once. Healthy people donating bone marrow made up the donors. Germline V gene sequence: CDR1 MNHNS, CDR2 SASEGT. The CDR3 extends over 14 amino acids. V was pared by 4 bases and J by 2 bases, with 2 bases of the junction left unmatched. The clonotype comes from a man in his forties in good health and CMV-seropositive. V and J are TRBV6-1 and TRBJ2-7, with 10 bases matching TRBD1. The sequenced material came from PBMCs. The CDR3 here is CASSGTGGTYEQYF. The CDR3 DNA reads TGTGCCAGCAGTGGGACAGGGGGAACCTACGAGCAGTACTTC.